The clone carrying this T cell receptor (beta chain) was recorded once. Antigen unknown. The data were taken from a study of long-term antiretroviral therapy in people with HIV. Study observations and caveats: Dominant in the repertoire at all time points were clones expanded before ART. HIV repertoire CDR3 lengths ranged less widely than those of controls.

Sequencing relied on immunoSEQ assay v3.0, run at survey level. This table comes from immunoSEQ multiplex PCR, and its TCRdb copy is limited to in-frame clones, with some not included. The data contain about 30,000 clones, more than 90% of them seen just once; the ten biggest clones take up approximately 8%. No fewer than two post-ART and no fewer than one pre-ART PBMC samples existed for each donor. Sequencing used unsorted PBMCs, obtained more than 6 years after starting antiretroviral therapy. The clonotype comes from a man aged 25 to 45 with HIV.

The CDR3 bases are TGTGCCAGCAGCCTAACAGGGGTAGATGAGACCCAGTACTTC. Translating it yields CASSLTGVDETQYF. The chain couples TRBV6-5 to TRBJ2-5, with 7 bases fitting TRBD1. The V segment lost 6 bases and the J segment 5 bases; nucleotides outside the gene matches: 9. CDR1 MNHEY and CDR2 SVGAGI come from the germline V gene. This CDR3 spans 14 amino acids.